This T cell receptor (beta chain) was sequenced during a study of response to subunit inactivated influenza vaccine. Study findings and constraints: That few new T cells are recruited by each seasonal influenza vaccination was the authors' suggestion.

In TCRdb, the RT-PCR reads were re-called with MiXCR into one record per CDR3 protein. The sample has about half a million distinct CDR3 sequences; approximately 11% are singletons. The CDR3 length is 14 residues. Germline-derived CDR1 and CDR2 are DFQATT and SNEGSKA (reference sequence). V lost 1 base to trimming and J lost 5 bases, with 12 bases between them. This clonotype was recorded many times. Its antigen is currently unknown. The sample in question was PBMCs from blood, obtained 45 days after vaccination. The clonotype originates from a man aged 45-60 years who received an inactivated influenza vaccine. The chain couples TRBV20-1 to TRBJ2-1; tentative D call: TRBD2 (5 bases). The CDR3 DNA follows: TGCAGTGCTAGAGCCGGAACGGGGAACAATGAGCAGTTCTTC. Encoded protein: CSARAGTGNNEQFF.